A single sample is the source of the 32 T cell receptor beta chains below, sequenced in a study of blood T cell repertoires in COVID-19. Only in-frame clones appear in the TCRdb table, and some are missing; sequencing was by immunoSEQ multiplex PCR. Of 310,000 or so clones detected, more than 85% appear once; the ten largest clones hold around 1.2%. The sample was peripheral blood. These receptors were collected from a man in his 70s with acute or convalescent COVID-19.

The J gene is TRBJ2-5, the V gene TRBV4-1; perhaps TRBD2 as D (6 bases). Germline loops: CDR1 MGHRA, CDR2 YSYEKL. The CDR3 loop spans 13 amino acids. The V end lost 2 bases, the J end lost 4 bases, and 8 bases lay between the germline ends. The CDR3 DNA sequence: TGCGCCAGCAGCCAATGGCGGGGAGAGACCCAGTACTTC. Amino acids: CASSQWRGETQYF.

This clone was seen a few times. The chain joins TRBV5-4 to TRBJ2-7, with 10 nucleotides matching TRBD2. V shed 4 bases and J 4 bases; nucleotides not matched to a gene: 5. The CDR3 totals 14 residues. CDR1 and CDR2 (germline): SGHNT, YYREEE (reference sequence). In DNA form, the CDR3 reads TGTGCCAGCAGCCTTAGCGGGAGGACGTACGAGCAGTACTTC. Translation: CASSLSGRTYEQYF.

About this clone itself: Other DNA sequences in the same sample also yield this CDR3. The chain is built from TRBV2 and TRBJ2-2; 8 nucleotides align to TRBD2. With V trimmed by 9 bases and J by 4 bases, 4 bases remained unmatched. Germline CDR1 is SNHLY and CDR2 is FYNNEI. CDR3 length equals 13 residues. This chain's CDR3 is CASRSGGTGELFF. The DNA of the CDR3 is TGTGCCAGTCGGAGCGGGGGCACCGGGGAGCTGTTTTTT. The full variable domain, completed using reference TRBV2 and TRBJ2-2, is EPEVTQTPSHQVTQMGQEVILRCVPISNHLYFYWYRQILGQKVEFLVSFYNNEISEKSEIFDDQFSVERPDGSNFTLKIRSTKLEDSAMYFCASRSGGTGELFFGEGSRLTVL.

The rearrangement joins TRBV3-1 (or the pseudogene TRBV3-2) to TRBJ2-1; weak D call: TRBD1 (5 bases). V shed 1 base and J shed 7 bases, with 11 bases lying between them. The V gene's germline CDR1 is LGHDT and CDR2 YNNKEL (reference sequence). The CDR3 contains 14 residues. The CDR3 reads CASSQGAGRNEQFF. CDR3 DNA: TGTGCCAGCAGCCAAGGGGCAGGGCGGAATGAGCAGTTCTTC.

The V and J genes are TRBV6-6 and TRBJ1-6; maybe TRBD1 (5 bases). From germline, CDR1 is MNHNY and CDR2 SVGAGI (reference sequence). Trimming shortened V by 7 bases and J by 11 bases, and 12 bases separated the two germline ends. The CDR3 has 12 amino acids. CDR3: CASNGADPPLHF. The DNA of the CDR3 is TGTGCCAGCAATGGGGCGGATCCACCCCTCCACTTT.

V usage is TRBV6-2 or TRBV6-3 and J usage is TRBJ2-3; 9 bases line up with TRBD2. V shed 0 bases, J shed 5 bases, and the junction held 9 bases outside the gene matches. The CDR3 totals 17 residues. In germline, CDR1 is MNHEY, CDR2 SVGEGT. CDR3 sequence reads: CASSYSPAGGRVDTQYF. In DNA form, the CDR3 reads TGTGCCAGCAGTTACTCTCCAGCGGGGGGCCGGGTAGATACGCAGTATTTT.

The chain links TRBV30 to TRBJ2-4; 10 nucleotides line up with TRBD2. Germline V gives CDR1 GTSNPN, CDR2 SVGIG (reference sequence). The CDR3 is 16 amino acids. The J segment lost 0 bases and the V segment lost 5 bases, leaving 7 bases of the junction unmatched. DNA of the CDR3: TGTGCCTGGGCTTTCACTAGCGGGGTAGCCAAAAACATTCAGTACTTC. The encoded protein is CAWAFTSGVAKNIQYF.

The V call is TRBV5-3, the J call TRBJ2-3; TRBD2 is a possible D gene (6 bases). TRBV5-3 qualifies as an ORF whose function is uncertain. Trimming left V 1 base short and J 7 bases short, with 19 bases between. The CDR3 is made up of 16 amino acids. In DNA form, the CDR3 reads TGTGCCAGAAGCTTGCTACCGGGAGACCGGCCTTATACGCAGTATTTT. Amino acids: CARSLLPGDRPYTQYF.

The chain links TRBV9 to TRBJ2-2, with D maybe TRBD1 (6 bases). V was clipped by 0 bases and J by 4 bases, with 13 bases between them. CDR3 length: 16 amino acids. Germline lookup yields CDR1 SGDLS and CDR2 YYNGEE. The CDR3 loop is CASSVASMGATGELFF. The CDR3 DNA sequence: TGTGCCAGCAGCGTAGCTAGTATGGGGGCCACCGGGGAGCTGTTTTTT.

The chain couples TRBV18 to TRBJ1-2; D possibly corresponds to TRBD1 (6 bases). Trimming left V 6 bases short and J 1 base short, with 12 bases between. The CDR3 has 14 amino acids. Germline V gene lookup returns CDR1 KGHSH and CDR2 LQKENI. The CDR3 loop is CASSFDRSNYGYTF. Written as DNA, the CDR3 is TGTGCCAGCTCTTTCGACAGGAGTAACTATGGCTACACCTTC. The entire variable domain, with the rest obtained from reference TRBV18 and TRBJ1-2, is as follows: NAGVMQNPRHLVRRRGQEARLRCSPMKGHSHVYWYRQLPEEGLKFMVYLQKENIIDESGMPKERFSAEFPKEGPSILRIQQVVRGDSAAYFCASSFDRSNYGYTFGSGTRLTVV.

The chain joins TRBV18 to TRBJ2-3; 11 bases line up with TRBD2. CDR1 is KGHSH and CDR2 is LQKENI in the germline V gene. CDR3 length: 15 amino acids. With V trimmed by 4 bases and J by 4 bases, 4 bases remained unmatched. The CDR3 DNA is TGTGCCAGCTCACGACTAGCGGGGCTCGCAGATACGCAGTATTTT. Amino acids: CASSRLAGLADTQYF.

This chain connects TRBV19 to TRBJ2-1; the match to TRBD1 covers 12 bases. The CDR3 is made up of 15 amino acids. Germline V gives CDR1 LNHDA, CDR2 SQIVND (reference sequence). V was clipped by 7 bases and J by 10 bases; unmatched bases: 11. CDR3 in DNA: TGTGCCAGTACCGACCACGGGACAGGGGGCTGGGAGCAGTTCTTC. It yields the protein CASTDHGTGGWEQFF.

The J gene is TRBJ2-7, the V gene TRBV7-2, with 11 nucleotides matching TRBD1. The CDR3 totals 14 residues. Germline V gene lookup returns CDR1 SGHTA and CDR2 FQGNSA. V lost 5 bases, J lost 3 bases, and 3 bases stayed unmatched. The CDR3 region has the DNA TGTGCCAGCAGCGGGACAGGGGGAGTCTACGAGCAGTACTTC. Protein: CASSGTGGVYEQYF. The variable domain in full, completed from reference TRBV7-2 and TRBJ2-7, reads GAGVSQSPSNKVTEKGKDVELRCDPISGHTALYWYRQSLGQGLEFLIYFQGNSAPDKSGLPSDRFSAERTGGSVSTLTIQRTQQEDSAVYLCASSGTGGVYEQYFGPGTRLTVT.

The chain uses TRBV28 and TRBJ1-6; 8 bases agree with TRBD1. The CDR3 is made up of 14 amino acids. The V gene's germline CDR1 is MDHEN and CDR2 SYDVKM. V lost 3 bases to trimming and J lost 7 bases; unmatched junction nucleotides: 2. The CDR3 sequence is CASSLDRANSPLHF. In DNA, the CDR3 is TGTGCCAGCAGTTTGGACAGGGCGAATTCACCCCTCCACTTT. Looking up the rest from reference TRBV28 and TRBJ1-6 gives the full variable domain: DVKVTQSSRYLVKRTGEKVFLECVQDMDHENMFWYRQDPGLGLRLIYFSYDVKMKEKGDIPEGYSVSREKKERFSLILESASTNQTSMYLCASSLDRANSPLHFGNGTRLTVT.

The J gene is TRBJ2-6, the V gene TRBV28; the D gene is possibly TRBD2 (6 bases). Germline V gene sequence: CDR1 MDHEN, CDR2 SYDVKM. The CDR3 sequence is 16 residues long. Trimming pared 2 bases from V and 2 bases from J, leaving 10 bases between. CDR3 amino acids: CASSLTGVTGANVLTF. CDR3 DNA sequence: TGTGCCAGCAGTTTAACGGGAGTGACTGGGGCCAACGTCCTGACTTTC.

V gene TRBV4-2 combines with J gene TRBJ2-7, with D possibly being TRBD1 (6 bases). The V end was cut by 0 bases, the J end by 7 bases, with 16 bases between. Germline V lookup: CDR1 LGHNA, CDR2 YNFKEQ. The CDR3 has 15 residues. CDR3 loop: CASSQEGEQGREQYF. The CDR3 nucleotides are TGTGCCAGCAGCCAAGAAGGGGAACAGGGTAGAGAGCAGTACTTC.

This rearrangement joins TRBV7-2 to TRBJ2-1, with 9 bases fitting TRBD1. Germline assignment: CDR1 SGHTA and CDR2 FQGNSA. The CDR3 is 15 residues long. V was clipped by 5 bases and J by 7 bases; unmatched bases: 9. CDR3 amino acids: CASSMDRGSWNEQFF. The CDR3 DNA sequence: TGTGCCAGCAGCATGGACAGGGGTTCCTGGAATGAGCAGTTCTTC.

V and J are TRBV5-8 and TRBJ2-5; 10 bases fit TRBD2. V lost 4 bases and J lost 5; bases outside the gene matches: 8. The CDR3 is 15 amino acids. From germline, CDR1 is SGHTS and CDR2 YDEGEE. CDR3 loop: CASSMPGLAMETQYF. The DNA of the CDR3 is TGTGCCAGCAGCATGCCGGGACTAGCGATGGAGACCCAGTACTTC.

This clone has just a few counts. The chain links TRBV5-4 to TRBJ2-1, with 9 bases lining up with TRBD1. The CDR3 loop spans 15 amino acids. Germline V lookup: CDR1 SGHNT, CDR2 YYREEE (reference sequence). Trimming took 4 bases from V and 2 from J; bases not matched to a gene: 4. The CDR3, as DNA: TGTGCCAGCAGCACCGGACAGGGGACCTACAATGAGCAGTTCTTC. Its protein is CASSTGQGTYNEQFF.

The V gene is TRBV10-3, the J gene TRBJ1-5; D may be TRBD1 (5 bases). Trimming took 10 bases from V and 4 from J, leaving 17 bases between them. The CDR3 loop spans 14 amino acids. Germline V lookup: CDR1 ENHRY, CDR2 SYGVKD. The CDR3 is CATRGGGANQPQHF. CDR3 coding DNA: TGTGCCACCCGGGGGGGAGGTGCGAATCAGCCCCAGCATTTT.

The CDR3 is CASSKGTGSSNSGNTIYF. The CDR3 nucleotides are TGTGCCAGCAGCAAGGGGACAGGGTCCTCGAACTCTGGAAACACCATATATTTT. The gene calls are TRBV5-4 and TRBJ1-3, with 9 bases aligning to TRBD1. Per the germline V gene, CDR1 is SGHNT and CDR2 is YYREEE (reference sequence). There are 18 residues in the CDR3. V shed 4 bases and J 0 bases; nucleotides not matched to a gene: 11.

The V and J genes are TRBV24-1 and TRBJ2-1; D might be TRBD1 (9 bases). Germline-derived CDR1 and CDR2 are KGHDR and SFDVKD. V dropped 5 bases and J dropped 7 bases, with 29 bases sitting between them. The CDR3 loop spans 19 amino acids. The CDR3 spells CATSGRTGVGVAGLNEQFF. The CDR3, as DNA: TGTGCCACCAGTGGCCGGACAGGGGTCGGGGTAGCGGGACTAAATGAGCAGTTCTTC.

This chain links TRBV6-2 or TRBV6-3 with TRBJ1-5; TRBD1 is a possible D gene (5 bases). Germline lookup yields CDR1 MNHEY and CDR2 SVGEGT. Trimming shortened V by 1 base and J by 3 bases, and 19 bases separated the two germline ends. The CDR3 is 18 residues long. The CDR3 DNA is TGTGCCAGCAGTTACTTTTTGGGAGGGGCCCTCCCCAATCAGCCCCAGCATTTT. It specifies CASSYFLGGALPNQPQHF.

The chain combines TRBV6-5 with TRBJ1-2; tentative D call: TRBD1 (6 bases). CDR1 MNHEY and CDR2 SVGAGI come from the germline V gene. The V end was cut by 2 bases, the J end by 7 bases, with 17 bases between. CDR3 length: 15 amino acids. DNA of the CDR3: TGTGCCAGCAGTTACGGCACAGGACAGATAGGTGGCTACACCTTC. It encodes CASSYGTGQIGGYTF.

The chain has TRBV11-2 and TRBJ2-7; D may be TRBD2 (6 bases). The CDR3 is made up of 16 amino acids. Germline loops: CDR1 SGHAT, CDR2 FQNNGV. Trimming took off 4 bases at V and 5 bases at J, with 21 bases between the two ends. Here the CDR3 reads CASSSSGWAGSHEQYF. For the CDR3, the DNA is TGTGCCAGCAGCTCGTCGGGATGGGCGGGGAGTCACGAGCAGTACTTC.

DNA of the CDR3: TGTGCCAGCAGCCAATTAGACAGGGGGACTGAAGCTTTCTTT. Translation gives CASSQLDRGTEAFF. The V gene is TRBV3-1 (or the pseudogene TRBV3-2), the J gene TRBJ1-1, with 9 bases aligning to TRBD1. Unmatched junction bases numbered 3, after V lost 2 bases and J lost 5 bases. Looked up from germline, CDR1 is LGHDT and CDR2 is YNNKEL (reference sequence). The CDR3 sequence is 14 residues long.

The chain uses TRBV11-3 and TRBJ2-1; D is perhaps TRBD1 (6 bases). Germline-derived CDR1 and CDR2 are SGHNT and YENEEA. This CDR3 spans 11 amino acids. V lost 4 bases and J 11 bases, leaving 9 bases between the germline ends. CDR3 sequence (DNA): TGTGCCAGCAGCTCCTGGGGGCAGCAGTTCTTC. This gives the protein CASSSWGQQFF.

V is TRBV7-8 and J is TRBJ1-5; D is ambiguous. V lost 5 bases and J lost 3, with 20 bases in between. CDR3 length: 17 amino acids. Germline values: CDR1 SGHVS, CDR2 FQNEAQ. CDR3 DNA sequence: TGTGCCAGCAGCGAAGGCGTGGCGGGATCCGACAATCAGCCCCAGCATTTT. Protein: CASSEGVAGSDNQPQHF.

V gene TRBV30 combines with J gene TRBJ2-7; TRBD1 aligns across 9 bases. V was clipped by 2 bases and J by 6 bases; unmatched bases: 11. The CDR3 is made up of 15 amino acids. From germline, CDR1 is GTSNPN and CDR2 SVGIG (reference sequence). The CDR3 loop is CAWSFSVGQGTEQYF. The CDR3 region has the DNA TGTGCCTGGAGTTTTTCTGTGGGACAGGGTACCGAGCAGTACTTC.

V gene TRBV7-2 combines with J gene TRBJ1-1; a weak D match, TRBD1 (5 bases). CDR3 length: 13 amino acids. Germline CDR1 is SGHTA and CDR2 is FQGNSA. With 0 bases removed from V and 9 bases from J, the gap between germline ends came to 11 bases. CDR3 nucleotide sequence: TGTGCCAGCAGCTTAGCCAGGACACGTCAAGCTTTCTTT. Amino acid sequence: CASSLARTRQAFF.

The rearrangement links TRBV7-2 to TRBJ2-4, with 8 bases lining up with TRBD1. The CDR3 runs to 15 residues. V gave up 6 bases and J gave up 1 base; unmatched junction bases: 5. Per the germline V gene, CDR1 is SGHTA and CDR2 is FQGNSA. The CDR3 nucleotides read TGTGCCAGCAGACAGACAGGGGTTGCCAAAAACATTCAGTACTTC. It translates to CASRQTGVAKNIQYF.

The rearrangement uses TRBV10-1 and TRBJ1-1, with D uncertain. The germline V and J ends were trimmed by 3 bases and 0 bases, with 5 bases remaining between them. The CDR3 length is 13 residues. CDR1 WNHNN and CDR2 SYGVQD come from the germline V gene (reference sequence). The CDR3 sequence: CASSDSVNTEAFF. The CDR3 nucleotides read TGCGCCAGCAGTGATTCAGTGAACACTGAAGCTTTCTTT.